The next 10 T cell receptor beta chains were all read from a single sample in a study of T-cell reconstitution after alpha-beta-depleted transplantation in children. A TCRbeta library incorporating unique molecular identifiers was prepared. One entry per CDR3 protein results from TCRdb running MiXCR on the PCR reads. The table has 120,000 to 150,000 distinct CDR3 sequences, 8.8% seen once; the top ten hold 15% to 20%. This sample comprised PBMCs, mostly from graft donor cells, obtained 180 days after TCRalphabeta/CD19-depleted stem cell transplant. These receptors were collected from a female patient between 2 and 15 years old who had a stem cell transplant for congenital amegakaryocytic thrombocytopenia, so the T cells may come from the graft donor.

About this clonotype: This may be a read error, as it is one base from a much larger clone. The rearrangement links TRBV20-1 to TRBJ2-7; D gene uncertain. Per germline, CDR1 DFQATT and CDR2 SNEGSKA (reference sequence). The CDR3 covers 13 residues. The DNA of the CDR3 is TGCATTGCTAGTTACGGACGGATCTACGAGCAGTACTTC. It specifies CIASYGRIYEQYF.

The rearrangement links TRBV12-3 or TRBV12-4 to TRBJ2-1; D is possibly TRBD1 or TRBD2 (6 bases each). Trimming pared 5 bases from V and 9 bases from J, leaving 23 bases between. The CDR3 spans 16 residues. CDR3 protein: CASSPAVTRGRLEQFF. The DNA for the CDR3 is TGTGCCAGCAGTCCGGCCGTAACTCGGGGGCGGCTTGAGCAGTTCTTC.

This clonotype was observed many times. This chain joins TRBV5-5 and TRBJ2-7; D may be TRBD2 (6 bases). V gave up 7 bases and J gave up 4 bases, with 21 bases separating them. The CDR3 is 15 residues long. In germline, CDR1 is SGHKS, CDR2 YYEKEE (reference sequence). The chain's CDR3 is CASGEEPAAGYEQYF. For the CDR3, the DNA is TGTGCCAGCGGAGAAGAGCCAGCTGCGGGGTACGAGCAGTACTTC.

This clonotype has just a few counts. The gene calls are TRBV7-9 and TRBJ2-2, with TRBD2 matching over 9 bases. Germline CDR1 SEHNR, CDR2 FQNEAQ (reference sequence). Trimming took 11 bases from V and 4 from J; bases not matched to a gene: 8. The CDR3 extends over 14 amino acids. CDR3 DNA: TGTGCCCTTCGTCGCGGGAGGGTCACCGGGGAGCTGTTTTTT. It codes for CALRRGRVTGELFF.

This clonotype came up a few times. This chain uses TRBV30 with TRBJ2-7; no definite D call. Germline CDR1 reads GTSNPN; CDR2 reads SVGIG (reference sequence). The CDR3 has 11 amino acids. Trimming removed 4 bases from V and 2 bases from J, with 6 bases in between. The CDR3 protein is CAWTTAYEQYF. As DNA, the CDR3 is TGTGCCTGGACTACCGCCTACGAGCAGTACTTC.

This clonotype came up many times. The rearrangement uses TRBV5-1 and TRBJ2-7, with no clear D. V lost 4 bases and J 2 bases, leaving 19 bases between the germline ends. The CDR3 consists of 16 residues. CDR1 is SGHRS, CDR2 YFSETQ, per germline. In DNA, the CDR3 is TGCGCCAGCAGCACAACCGGGCGCTATATGGCCTACGAGCAGTACTTC. This sequence encodes CASSTTGRYMAYEQYF.

The V call is TRBV7-8, the J call TRBJ2-1, with 13 nucleotides matching TRBD2. Unmatched junction bases numbered 4, after V lost 6 bases and J lost 2 bases. This CDR3 comprises 16 residues. The germline gives CDR1 SGHVS, CDR2 FQNEAQ. The CDR3 spells CASRQTSGGTYNEQFF. The CDR3 DNA sequence: TGTGCCAGCAGGCAGACTAGCGGGGGGACCTACAATGAGCAGTTCTTC.

Only a few counts were recorded for this clonotype. The chain employs TRBV20-1 and TRBJ2-7, with 11 positions matching TRBD2. V trimming: 3 bases; J trimming: 6 bases; junction bases outside the gene matches: 10. The germline CDR1 and CDR2 sequences are DFQATT and SNEGSKA (reference sequence). The CDR3 extends over 15 amino acids. CDR3 sequence reads: CSARFLAGGPGEQYF. CDR3 bases: TGCAGTGCTAGGTTTTTAGCGGGAGGGCCAGGCGAGCAGTACTTC.

This clonotype came up many times. The V call is TRBV7-8, the J call TRBJ2-5; TRBD1 agrees at 7 bases. In germline, CDR1 is SGHVS, CDR2 FQNEAQ. The CDR3 is 17 amino acids. With V trimmed by 5 bases and J by 3 bases, 15 bases remained unmatched. The chain's CDR3 is CASSAGQALGRKETQYF. The CDR3 DNA follows: TGTGCCAGCAGCGCAGGACAGGCGCTGGGGAGAAAAGAGACCCAGTACTTC.

V is TRBV12-3 or TRBV12-4 and J is TRBJ1-2; D is undetermined. This CDR3 contains 12 residues. Between the trimmed V and J ends, which lost 4 bases and 8 bases, there was a span of 11 bases. CDR3 in DNA: TGTGCCAGCAGTTCCGAGCTGGGCGGCTACACCTTC. This sequence encodes CASSSELGGYTF.